Shown below are 21 T cell receptor beta chains from a single sample sequenced in a study of cytomegalovirus exposure and HLA in healthy donors. Primers included in the PCR were 60 Vbeta and 13 Jbeta primers. Generated by immunoSEQ multiplex PCR, the TCRdb table keeps only in-frame clones and is missing some. The profile shows 150,000 to 200,000 clones, approximately 59% of them singletons. Material for sequencing was PBMCs. These TCRs come from a man in his forties or fifties in good health and CMV-seronegative.

The chain carries TRBV28 and TRBJ2-7; 8 nucleotides align to TRBD2. Trimming took 2 bases from V and 3 from J; bases not matched to a gene: 0. The CDR3 has 13 amino acids. Per the germline V gene, CDR1 is MDHEN and CDR2 is SYDVKM. The CDR3 is CASSLAGGYEQYF. The DNA of the CDR3 is TGTGCCAGCAGTTTAGCGGGAGGCTACGAGCAGTACTTC.

This chain links TRBV19 with TRBJ2-7, with 9 bases matching TRBD1. V was pared by 5 bases and J by 3 bases, with 8 bases of the junction left unmatched. The germline CDR1 and CDR2 sequences are LNHDA and SQIVND (reference sequence). This CDR3 is 15 amino acids long. The CDR3 reads CASSSLQGAHYEQYF. DNA for the CDR3: TGTGCCAGTAGTTCTTTACAGGGGGCTCACTACGAGCAGTACTTC.

This clone has only a few counts. The genes are TRBV28 and TRBJ2-5; a weak D match, TRBD2 (7 bases). CDR1 and CDR2 (germline): MDHEN, SYDVKM. Trimming removed 3 bases at V and 0 bases at J, with 11 bases between. This CDR3 region has 15 residues. The CDR3 nucleotides read TGTGCCAGCAGTTTGGGAGGGACATACCAAGAGACCCAGTACTTC. It is translated as CASSLGGTYQETQYF.

V gene TRBV11-2 combines with J gene TRBJ2-3; unclear D gene. V was pared by 5 bases and J by 1 base, with 7 bases between. Germline loops: CDR1 SGHAT, CDR2 FQNNGV. This CDR3 has 13 amino acids. CDR3 region: CASSPEGTDTQYF. As DNA, the CDR3 is TGTGCCAGCAGCCCTGAGGGCACAGATACGCAGTATTTT. Together with reference TRBV11-2 and TRBJ2-3, the CDR3 gives the full variable domain: EAGVAQSPRYKIIEKRQSVAFWCNPISGHATLYWYQQILGQGPKLLIQFQNNGVVDDSQLPKDRFSAERLKGVDSTLKIQPAKLEDSAVYLCASSPEGTDTQYFGPGTRLTVL.

Concerning this clone itself: The sample holds other DNA sequences that translate to the same CDR3. The chain employs TRBV6-1 and TRBJ2-7; 11 nucleotides match TRBD1. CDR1 is MNHNS and CDR2 is SASEGT in the germline V gene. The V segment lost 6 bases and the J segment 6 bases; nucleotides outside the gene matches: 4. The CDR3 loop spans 13 amino acids. The CDR3 bases are TGTGCCAGCAGCGCGGACAGGGGGCGCGAGCAGTACTTC. It specifies CASSADRGREQYF.

The chain is built from TRBV7-2 and TRBJ2-5, with 16 bases identical to TRBD2. Trimming at V came to 3 bases and at J to 5 bases, leaving 3 bases not matched to a gene. Germline loops: CDR1 SGHTA, CDR2 FQGNSA. The CDR3 is made up of 16 amino acids. The CDR3 reads CASSFGTSGRAETQYF. CDR3 nucleotides: TGTGCCAGCAGCTTTGGGACTAGCGGGAGGGCCGAGACCCAGTACTTC.

The J gene is TRBJ1-5, the V gene TRBV6-5, with D maybe TRBD1 (5 bases). V lost 4 bases to trimming and J lost 7 bases, with 11 bases between them. Germline V gives CDR1 MNHEY, CDR2 SVGAGI. The CDR3 sequence is 13 residues long. CDR3 in DNA: TGTGCCAGCAGTTCCCAGGGCCGGCAGCCCCAGCATTTT. Amino acid sequence: CASSSQGRQPQHF.

CDR3 sequence (DNA): TGTGCCAGCAGCCCCCAAGATTTGGCAGGGAACACCGGGGAGCTGTTTTTT. It encodes CASSPQDLAGNTGELFF. This chain connects TRBV9 to TRBJ2-2; D not resolved. The CDR3 consists of 17 residues. V shed 4 bases and J shed 1 base, with 17 bases lying between them. Per germline, CDR1 SGDLS and CDR2 YYNGEE.

The CDR3 DNA reads as TGTGCCAGCAGTGACACTAGCGGGGGGGCAGATACGCAGTATTTT. It encodes CASSDTSGGADTQYF. J is TRBJ2-3 and V is TRBV6-4, with 13 bases matching TRBD2. Germline loops: CDR1 MRHNA, CDR2 SNTAGT. Losses at the gene ends were 2 bases for V and 4 bases for J; bases not matched to a gene: 0. The CDR3 runs 15 residues.

The V call is TRBV30, the J call TRBJ1-2, with TRBD1 matching over 11 bases. The V and J ends lost 3 bases and 4 bases, in that order; junction bases with no gene match: 7. Germline V gives CDR1 GTSNPN, CDR2 SVGIG (reference sequence). The CDR3 totals 15 residues. The CDR3: CAWSRGQGAPYGYTF. The DNA for the CDR3 is TGTGCCTGGAGCAGAGGACAGGGGGCCCCCTATGGCTACACCTTC. Variable domain in full (rest from reference TRBV30 and TRBJ1-2): SQTIHQWPATLVQPVGSPLSLECTVEGTSNPNLYWYRQAAGRGLQLLFYSVGIGQISSEVPQNLSASRPQDRQFILSSKKLLLSDSGFYLCAWSRGQGAPYGYTFGSGTRLTVV.

The chain uses TRBV18 and TRBJ2-1; 8 bases align to TRBD1. The CDR3 consists of 16 residues. The ends lost 0 bases at V and 6 bases at J; junction bases unmatched: 7. The germline V gene has CDR1 KGHSH and CDR2 LQKENI. CDR3 bases: TGTGCCAGCTCACCACCCTATGGACAGGGAGGCAATGAGCAGTTCTTC. Translating gives CASSPPYGQGGNEQFF.

This clone was counted between two and nine times. The genes are TRBV28 and TRBJ2-5, with D possibly TRBD2 on 5 matching bases. The J call may be in error: the DNA end matches TRBJ2-7 better. Germline V gene data show CDR1 as MDHEN and CDR2 as SYDVKM. The CDR3 runs to 14 residues. The CDR3 here is CASSRSGSSYEQYF. CDR3 DNA sequence: TGTGCCAGCAGTCGGAGCGGAAGCTCCTACGAGCAGTACTTC.

The CDR3 reads CAWSVGGVPNEKLFF. CDR3 DNA: TGTGCCTGGAGTGTAGGGGGGGTCCCAAATGAAAAACTGTTTTTT. This sequence joins TRBV30 and TRBJ1-4, with D possibly being TRBD1 (6 bases). This CDR3 spans 15 amino acids. V was pared by 0 bases and J by 5 bases, with 13 bases between. The germline CDR1 and CDR2 sequences are GTSNPN and SVGIG (reference sequence).

This chain links TRBV7-3 with TRBJ2-5; 8 positions agree with TRBD2. Germline V lookup: CDR1 SGHTA, CDR2 FQGTGA. The J segment lost 5 bases and the V segment lost 2 bases, leaving 7 bases of the junction unmatched. This CDR3 has 15 amino acids. In DNA, the CDR3 is TGTGCCAGCAGCTTACTAGCGGGCCCCGGTGAGACCCAGTACTTC. It codes for CASSLLAGPGETQYF.

A few counts support this clone. V is TRBV30 and J is TRBJ2-1, with a possible D match to TRBD1 (6 bases). The CDR3 has 14 residues. Looked up from germline, CDR1 is GTSNPN and CDR2 is SVGIG (reference sequence). The V gene lost 6 bases and the J gene lost 0 bases, with 12 bases spanning the gap. CDR3 protein: CACRDIASYNEQFF. Here the CDR3 DNA reads TGTGCCTGTAGGGACATCGCCTCCTACAATGAGCAGTTCTTC.

This clone appeared once. The rearrangement joins TRBV7-2 to TRBJ2-7; no reliable D call. CDR1 and CDR2 (germline): SGHTA, FQGNSA. The germline V and J ends were trimmed by 0 bases and 2 bases, with 17 bases remaining between them. The CDR3 runs to 17 residues. CDR3 in amino acids: CASSLASSSSPPYEQYF. The CDR3 nucleotides are TGTGCCAGCAGCTTAGCGAGTAGTAGCTCTCCCCCCTACGAGCAGTACTTC.

V and J are TRBV29-1 and TRBJ1-4; no definite D call. With 4 bases removed from V and 3 bases from J, the gap between germline ends came to 12 bases. CDR1 is SQVTM and CDR2 is ANQGSEA in the germline V gene. This CDR3 region has 14 residues. CDR3 sequence reads: CSVGEGRPNEKLFF. CDR3 nucleotide sequence: TGCAGCGTTGGGGAAGGGAGGCCTAATGAAAAACTGTTTTTT.

Only a few counts were recorded for this clone. The chain links TRBV5-1 to TRBJ2-3; possible D gene TRBD2, 6 bases. Germline values: CDR1 SGHRS, CDR2 YFSETQ. Trimming took 2 bases from V and 2 from J, leaving 15 bases between them. The CDR3 totals 16 residues. The CDR3 here is CASSFEGTFNTDTQYF. CDR3 in DNA: TGCGCCAGCAGCTTTGAAGGGACTTTCAACACAGATACGCAGTATTTT. Using reference TRBV5-1 and TRBJ2-3 for the parts outside the CDR3, the full variable domain is KAGVTQTPRYLIKTRGQQVTLSCSPISGHRSVSWYQQTPGQGLQFLFEYFSETQRNKGNFPGRFSGRQFSNSRSEMNVSTLELGDSALYLCASSFEGTFNTDTQYFGPGTRLTVL.

V usage is TRBV6-5 and J usage is TRBJ2-5, with 8 bases that match TRBD2. V dropped 5 bases and J dropped 5; count of bases not matched to a gene: 10. The CDR3 spans 15 residues. The V gene's germline CDR1 is MNHEY and CDR2 SVGAGI. The CDR3 here is CASSNGLAAQETQYF. The CDR3 nucleotides are TGTGCCAGCAGTAACGGACTAGCCGCGCAGGAGACCCAGTACTTC.

CDR3 coding DNA: TGTGCCAGCAGTTACGCACAGGGGACAAACTATGGCTACACCTTC. Its protein product is CASSYAQGTNYGYTF. This chain links TRBV6-5 with TRBJ1-2; 7 bases map to TRBD1. V dropped 2 bases and J dropped 2; count of bases not matched to a gene: 5. The germline V gene encodes CDR1 MNHEY and CDR2 SVGAGI. The CDR3 sequence is 15 residues long.

This chain uses TRBV29-1 with TRBJ2-5; 8 nucleotides agree with TRBD2. The CDR3 is made up of 16 amino acids. Germline CDR1 is SQVTM and CDR2 is ANQGSEA. Trimming cost V 0 bases and J 5 bases; bases outside gene matches: 11. CDR3 residues: CSVEDPRGGSRETQYF. The CDR3 coding sequence is TGCAGCGTTGAAGACCCACGGGGGGGGTCGCGGGAGACCCAGTACTTC.